This T cell receptor beta chain was documented in a study of blood T cell repertoires in COVID-19. The germline CDR1 and CDR2 sequences are SGHTA and FQGNSA. Trimming shortened V by 1 base and J by 12 bases, and 10 bases separated the two germline ends. CDR3 length: 12 amino acids. Study members were between roughly 18 and 89 years old and lived in roughly 24 US regions. Participants' own reports of clinical history determined their cohort assignment. Method: immunoSEQ multiplex PCR; TCRdb's copy keeps in-frame clones and lacks some. The sample includes 200,000 to 250,000 clones, approximately 87% of them seen just once.

The sequence derives from a woman aged 50 to 65 in a cohort exposed to, infected with or recovered from COVID-19 (not recorded which). The sequencing input was PBMCs or T cells enriched from blood (not recorded which). The gene calls are TRBV7-2 and TRBJ2-1, with D uncertain. The CDR3 is CASSLGAERQFF. The DNA of the CDR3 is TGTGCCAGCAGCTTAGGGGCCGAAAGGCAGTTCTTC.